This entry describes one T cell receptor (beta chain). What it binds is unknown. This CDR3 is built from 13 residues. The V and J ends lost 7 bases and 4 bases respectively, with 14 bases between them. The V gene's germline CDR1 is MNHEY and CDR2 SVGAGI. Using immunoSEQ multiplex PCR, the repertoire was profiled, and TCRdb retains in-frame clones only, with some absent. The profile shows tens of thousands of clones, around three quarters of them singletons. The sample comes from a study of vaccination effects on CD4 cells after COVID-19. Across the whole study: Post-vaccine sampling occurred a median 72 days after the second dose.

Study-wide points: Infection-derived and vaccine-derived clones contracted markedly late after vaccination.

Antigen-specific CD4+ T cells were expanded with viral peptide pools in the ViraFEST assay before sequencing. Subsequent to less than 13 days of culture, CD4+ T cells were isolated. Either the BNT162b2 or mRNA-1273 vaccine was given to participants in two doses. Vaccinated participants had no history of SARS-CoV-2 infection and tested negative for nucleocapsid antibodies. Each culture well received under 2.5 million PBMC. These cells were then cultured in IMDM with 9.5 to 10 IU/ml IL-2 and around 9.6 ug/ml peptides. The receptor was derived from a human donor who received a COVID-19 vaccine. The V and J genes are TRBV6-5 and TRBJ2-7; D perhaps matches TRBD1 (6 bases). Material: CD4+ T cells from PBMCs cultured with HCoV-229E spike peptides, obtained after COVID-19 vaccination. CDR3 nucleotides: TGTGCCAGCACCGACTACAGGGAGTACGAGCAGTACTTC. Translation gives CASTDYREYEQYF.